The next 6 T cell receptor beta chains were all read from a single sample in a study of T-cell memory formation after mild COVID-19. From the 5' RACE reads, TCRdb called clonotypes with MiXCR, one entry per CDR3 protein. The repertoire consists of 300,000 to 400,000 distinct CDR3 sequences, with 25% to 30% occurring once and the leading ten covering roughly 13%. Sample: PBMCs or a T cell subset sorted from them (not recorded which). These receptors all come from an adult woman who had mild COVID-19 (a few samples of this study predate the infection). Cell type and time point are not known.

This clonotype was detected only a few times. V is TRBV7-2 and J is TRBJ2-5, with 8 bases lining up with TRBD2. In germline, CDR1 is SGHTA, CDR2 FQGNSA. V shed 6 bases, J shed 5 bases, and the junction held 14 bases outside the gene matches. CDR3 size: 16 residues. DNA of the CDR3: TGTGCCAGCAGTTTCATAGGACTAGCTGGAGGGGAGACCCAGTACTTC. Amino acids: CASSFIGLAGGETQYF.

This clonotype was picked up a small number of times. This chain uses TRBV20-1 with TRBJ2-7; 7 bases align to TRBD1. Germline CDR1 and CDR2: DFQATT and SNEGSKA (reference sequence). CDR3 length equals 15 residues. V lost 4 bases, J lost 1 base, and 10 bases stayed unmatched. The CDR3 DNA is TGCAGTGCTACCTCCCGGGACAGAGTTTCCTACGAGCAGTACTTC. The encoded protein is CSATSRDRVSYEQYF.

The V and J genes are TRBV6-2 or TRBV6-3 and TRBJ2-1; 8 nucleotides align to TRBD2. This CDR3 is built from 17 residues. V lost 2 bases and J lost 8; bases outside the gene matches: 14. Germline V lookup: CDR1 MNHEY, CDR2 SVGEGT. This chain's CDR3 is CASSYPSAGLVTYEQFF. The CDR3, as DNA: TGTGCCAGCAGTTACCCCTCCGCGGGACTAGTGACCTATGAGCAGTTCTTC.

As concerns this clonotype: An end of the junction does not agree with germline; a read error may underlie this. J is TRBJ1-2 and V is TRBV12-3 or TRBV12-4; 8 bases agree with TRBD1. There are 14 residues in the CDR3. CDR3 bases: TGTGCCAGCAGTCCTGGACAGGGCGTGTATGTCTACACCTTC. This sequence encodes CASSPGQGVYVYTF.

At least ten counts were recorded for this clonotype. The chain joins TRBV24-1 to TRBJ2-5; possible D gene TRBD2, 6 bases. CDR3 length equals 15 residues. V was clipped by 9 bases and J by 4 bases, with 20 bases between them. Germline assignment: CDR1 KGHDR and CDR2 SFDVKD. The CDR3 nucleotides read TGTGCCACCGCCTCGAGGGAGGCCCTGGGAGAGACCCAGTACTTC. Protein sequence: CATASREALGETQYF.

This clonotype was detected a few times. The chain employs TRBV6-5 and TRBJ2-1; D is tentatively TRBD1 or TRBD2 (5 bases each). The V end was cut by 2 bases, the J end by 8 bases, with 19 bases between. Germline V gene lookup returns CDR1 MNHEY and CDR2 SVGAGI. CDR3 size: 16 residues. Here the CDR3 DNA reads TGTGCCAGCAGTTACCCGCCCGGGACCCCGGCCTATGAGCAGTTCTTC. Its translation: CASSYPPGTPAYEQFF.